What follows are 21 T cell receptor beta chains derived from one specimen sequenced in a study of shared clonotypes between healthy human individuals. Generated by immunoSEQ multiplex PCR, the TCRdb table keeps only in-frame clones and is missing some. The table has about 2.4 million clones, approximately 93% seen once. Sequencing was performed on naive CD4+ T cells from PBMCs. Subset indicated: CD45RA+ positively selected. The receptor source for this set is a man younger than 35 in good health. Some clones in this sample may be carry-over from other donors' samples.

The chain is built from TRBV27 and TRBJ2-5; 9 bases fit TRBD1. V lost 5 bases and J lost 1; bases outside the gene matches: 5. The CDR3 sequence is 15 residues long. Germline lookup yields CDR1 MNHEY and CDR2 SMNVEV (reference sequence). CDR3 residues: CASSLDRGVQETQYF. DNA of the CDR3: TGTGCCAGCAGTCTAGACAGGGGGGTCCAAGAGACCCAGTACTTC.

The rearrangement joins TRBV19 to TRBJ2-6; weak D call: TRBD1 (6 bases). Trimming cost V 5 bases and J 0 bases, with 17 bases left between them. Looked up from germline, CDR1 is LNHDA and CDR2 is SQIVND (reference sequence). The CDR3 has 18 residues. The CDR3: CASSSFFQDSSGANVLTF. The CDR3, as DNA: TGTGCCAGTAGTTCGTTCTTCCAGGACAGCTCTGGGGCCAACGTCCTGACTTTC.

CDR3 in amino acids: CASSEGITGTDTQYF. The CDR3 DNA reads as TGTGCCAGCTCCGAGGGTATTACTGGCACAGATACGCAGTATTTT. The chain is built from TRBV18 and TRBJ2-3; D possibly corresponds to TRBD2 (5 bases). This CDR3 comprises 15 residues. Germline V CDR1 and CDR2: KGHSH, LQKENI. The V gene lost 6 bases and the J gene lost 1 base, with 14 bases spanning the gap.

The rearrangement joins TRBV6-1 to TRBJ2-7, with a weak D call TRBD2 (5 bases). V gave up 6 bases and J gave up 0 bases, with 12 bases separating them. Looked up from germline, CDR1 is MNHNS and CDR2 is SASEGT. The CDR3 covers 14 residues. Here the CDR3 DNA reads TGTGCCAGCAGCGACGCCGGGGTCTCCTACGAGCAGTACTTC. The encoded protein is CASSDAGVSYEQYF.

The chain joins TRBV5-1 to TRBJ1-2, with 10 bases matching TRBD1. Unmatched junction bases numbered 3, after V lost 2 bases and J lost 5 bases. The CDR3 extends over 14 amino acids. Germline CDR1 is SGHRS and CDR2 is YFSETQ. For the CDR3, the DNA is TGCGCCAGCAGCTTCCGGGACAGGGGTTATGGCTACACCTTC. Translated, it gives CASSFRDRGYGYTF.

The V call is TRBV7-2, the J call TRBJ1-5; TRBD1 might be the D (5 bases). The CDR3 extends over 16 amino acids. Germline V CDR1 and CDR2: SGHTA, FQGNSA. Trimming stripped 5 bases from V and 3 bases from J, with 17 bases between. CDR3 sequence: CASSGKTGTINQPQHF. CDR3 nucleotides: TGTGCCAGCAGCGGGAAAACGGGGACTATCAATCAGCCCCAGCATTTT.

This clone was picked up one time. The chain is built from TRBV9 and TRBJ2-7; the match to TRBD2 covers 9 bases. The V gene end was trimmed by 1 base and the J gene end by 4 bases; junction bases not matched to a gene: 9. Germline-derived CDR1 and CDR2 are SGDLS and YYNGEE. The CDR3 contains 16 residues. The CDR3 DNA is TGTGCCAGCAGCGTACACGCCGGGACTAGCACTTACGAGCAGTACTTC. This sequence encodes CASSVHAGTSTYEQYF.

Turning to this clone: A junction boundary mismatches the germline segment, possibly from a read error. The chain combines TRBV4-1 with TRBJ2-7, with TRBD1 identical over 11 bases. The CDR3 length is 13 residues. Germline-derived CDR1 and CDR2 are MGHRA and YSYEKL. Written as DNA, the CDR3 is TGCGCCAGCAGCCAAGAACCCCGGACAGGGGGCGACTTC. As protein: CASSQEPRTGGDF.

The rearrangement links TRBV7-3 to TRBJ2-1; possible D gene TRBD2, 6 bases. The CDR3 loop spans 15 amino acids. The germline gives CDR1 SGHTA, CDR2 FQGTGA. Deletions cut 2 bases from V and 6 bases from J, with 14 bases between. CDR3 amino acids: CASSLFWGETNEQFF. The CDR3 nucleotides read TGTGCCAGCAGCTTATTCTGGGGGGAGACCAATGAGCAGTTCTTC.

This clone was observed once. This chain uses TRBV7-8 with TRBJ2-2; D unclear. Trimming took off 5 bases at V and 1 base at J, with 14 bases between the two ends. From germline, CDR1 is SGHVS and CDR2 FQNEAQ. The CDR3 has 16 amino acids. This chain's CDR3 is CASSPRTKQNTGELFF. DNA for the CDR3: TGTGCCAGCAGCCCCCGAACTAAACAGAACACCGGGGAGCTGTTTTTT. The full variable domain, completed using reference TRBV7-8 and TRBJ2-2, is GAGVSQSPRYKVAKRGQDVALRCDPISGHVSLFWYQQALGQGPEFLTYFQNEAQLDKSGLPSDRFFAERPEGSVSTLKIQRTQQEDSAVYLCASSPRTKQNTGELFFGEGSRLTVL.

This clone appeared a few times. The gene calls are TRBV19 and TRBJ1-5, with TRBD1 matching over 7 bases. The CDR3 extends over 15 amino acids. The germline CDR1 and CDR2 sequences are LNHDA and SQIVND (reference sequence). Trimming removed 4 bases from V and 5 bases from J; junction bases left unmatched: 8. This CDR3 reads CASSRGQRLDQPQHF. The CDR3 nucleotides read TGTGCCAGTAGTAGGGGACAGCGACTTGATCAGCCCCAGCATTTT.

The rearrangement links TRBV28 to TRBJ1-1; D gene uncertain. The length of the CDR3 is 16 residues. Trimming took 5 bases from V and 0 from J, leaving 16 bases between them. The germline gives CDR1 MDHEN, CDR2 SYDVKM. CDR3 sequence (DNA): TGTGCCAGCAGTCCCCCGTTTCCGATGGTGAACACTGAAGCTTTCTTT. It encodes CASSPPFPMVNTEAFF.

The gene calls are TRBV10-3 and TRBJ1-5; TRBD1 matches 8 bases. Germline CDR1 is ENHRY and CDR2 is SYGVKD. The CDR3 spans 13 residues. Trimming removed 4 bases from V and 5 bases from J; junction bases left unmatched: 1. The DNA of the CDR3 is TGTGCCATCAGTGTGGGACAGGATCAGCCCCAGCATTTT. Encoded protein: CAISVGQDQPQHF.

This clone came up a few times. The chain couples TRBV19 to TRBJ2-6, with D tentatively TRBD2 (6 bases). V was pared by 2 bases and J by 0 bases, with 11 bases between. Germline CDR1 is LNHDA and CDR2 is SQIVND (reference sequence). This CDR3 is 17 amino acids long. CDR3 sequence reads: CASSISHGSSGANVLTF. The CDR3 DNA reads TGTGCCAGTAGTATATCCCACGGGAGCTCTGGGGCCAACGTCCTGACTTTC.

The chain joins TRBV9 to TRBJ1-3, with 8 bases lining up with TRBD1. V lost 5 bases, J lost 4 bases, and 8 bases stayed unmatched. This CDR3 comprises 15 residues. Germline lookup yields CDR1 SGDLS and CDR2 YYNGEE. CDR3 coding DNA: TGTGCCAGCAGTCGACAGGGGCTGGGAGGAAACACCATATATTTT. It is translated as CASSRQGLGGNTIYF. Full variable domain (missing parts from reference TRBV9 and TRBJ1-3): DSGVTQTPKHLITATGQRVTLRCSPRSGDLSVYWYQQSLDQGLQFLIQYYNGEERAKGNILERFSAQQFPDLHSELNLSSLELGDSALYFCASSRQGLGGNTIYFGEGSWLTVV.

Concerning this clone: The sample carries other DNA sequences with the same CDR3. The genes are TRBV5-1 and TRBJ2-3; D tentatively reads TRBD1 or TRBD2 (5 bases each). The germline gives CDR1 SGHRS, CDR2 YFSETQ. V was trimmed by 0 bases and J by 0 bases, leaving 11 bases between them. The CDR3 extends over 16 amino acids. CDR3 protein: CASSLAGTPSTDTQYF. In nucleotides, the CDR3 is TGCGCCAGCAGCTTGGCTGGGACCCCTAGCACAGATACGCAGTATTTT.

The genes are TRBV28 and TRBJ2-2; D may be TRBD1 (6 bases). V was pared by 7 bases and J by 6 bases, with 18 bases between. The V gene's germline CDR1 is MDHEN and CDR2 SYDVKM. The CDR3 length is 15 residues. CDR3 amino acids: CASNYPLQGPGELFF. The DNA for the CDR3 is TGTGCCAGCAACTACCCCTTACAGGGACCCGGGGAGCTGTTTTTT.

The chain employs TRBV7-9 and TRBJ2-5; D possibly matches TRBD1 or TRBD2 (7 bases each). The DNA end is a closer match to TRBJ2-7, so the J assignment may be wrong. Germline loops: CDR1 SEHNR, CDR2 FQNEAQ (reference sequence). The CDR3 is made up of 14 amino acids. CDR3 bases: TGTGCCAGCAGCCACCGACAGGGAGGGAACGAGCAGTACTTC. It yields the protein CASSHRQGGNEQYF.

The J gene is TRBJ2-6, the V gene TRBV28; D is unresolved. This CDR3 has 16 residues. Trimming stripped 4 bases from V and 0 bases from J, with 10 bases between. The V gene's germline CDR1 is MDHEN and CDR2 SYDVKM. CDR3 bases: TGTGCCAGCAGTTCCCCTCCTGGCTCTGGGGCCAACGTCCTGACTTTC. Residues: CASSSPPGSGANVLTF.

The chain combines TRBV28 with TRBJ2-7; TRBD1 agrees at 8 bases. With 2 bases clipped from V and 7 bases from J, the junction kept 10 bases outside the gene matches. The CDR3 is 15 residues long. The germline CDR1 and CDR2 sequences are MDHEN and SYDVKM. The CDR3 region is CASSLITGGSGEQYF. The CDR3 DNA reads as TGTGCCAGCAGTTTAATTACAGGGGGTTCGGGGGAGCAGTACTTC.

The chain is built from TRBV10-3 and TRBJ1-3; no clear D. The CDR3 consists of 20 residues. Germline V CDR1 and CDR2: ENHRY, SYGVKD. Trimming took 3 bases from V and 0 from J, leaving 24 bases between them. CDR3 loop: CAISDYETRPPRYSGNTIYF. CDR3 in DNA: TGTGCCATCAGTGACTATGAGACAAGGCCCCCCAGATACTCTGGAAACACCATATATTTT.